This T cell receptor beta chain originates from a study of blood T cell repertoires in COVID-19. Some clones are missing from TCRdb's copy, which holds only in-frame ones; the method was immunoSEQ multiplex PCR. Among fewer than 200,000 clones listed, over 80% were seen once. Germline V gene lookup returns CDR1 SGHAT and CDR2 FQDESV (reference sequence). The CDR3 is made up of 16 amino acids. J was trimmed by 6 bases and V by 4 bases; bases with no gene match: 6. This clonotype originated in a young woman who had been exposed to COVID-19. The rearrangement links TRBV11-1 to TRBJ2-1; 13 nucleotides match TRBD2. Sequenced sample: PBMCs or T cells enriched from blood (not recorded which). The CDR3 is CASSSPGTSGVNEQFF. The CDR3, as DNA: TGTGCCAGCAGCTCCCCCGGGACTAGCGGGGTCAATGAGCAGTTCTTC.